These 10 T cell receptor beta chains were all obtained from the same sample, sequenced in a study of blood T cell repertoires in COVID-19. Generated by immunoSEQ multiplex PCR, the TCRdb table keeps only in-frame clones and is missing some. The table has 250,000 or so clones, about 90% seen once. The sequencing sample was made of peripheral blood. The receptors come from a woman aged 60-75 years with acute or convalescent COVID-19.

This chain connects TRBV5-4 to TRBJ2-1; 13 bases match TRBD2. This CDR3 has 16 amino acids. V gave up 4 bases and J gave up 8 bases; unmatched junction bases: 9. Germline CDR1 is SGHNT and CDR2 is YYREEE (reference sequence). Written as DNA, the CDR3 is TGTGCCAGCAGCAAGCGAACTAGCGGGGGGGCCGATGAGCAGTTCTTC. This translates into CASSKRTSGGADEQFF.

The chain combines TRBV4-1 with TRBJ1-1, with D unresolved. Germline CDR1 is MGHRA and CDR2 is YSYEKL. This CDR3 contains 14 residues. The ends were cut back, 4 bases at V and 1 base at J, with 10 bases in the middle. The CDR3 nucleotides are TGCGCCAGCAGCCTTGCTCGGGGGAACACTGAAGCTTTCTTT. As protein: CASSLARGNTEAFF.

The genes are TRBV28 and TRBJ1-1, with 11 bases aligning to TRBD1. The V and J ends lost 6 bases and 5 bases, in that order; junction bases with no gene match: 8. The germline CDR1 and CDR2 sequences are MDHEN and SYDVKM. The CDR3 is 15 residues long. The CDR3 loop reads CASRPWTGGKTEAFF. The CDR3 nucleotides read TGTGCCAGCAGGCCCTGGACAGGGGGCAAGACTGAAGCTTTCTTT.

Only one count was recorded for this clone. The chain links TRBV11-3 to TRBJ2-3; 7 nucleotides line up with TRBD1. The CDR3 spans 15 residues. Looked up from germline, CDR1 is SGHNT and CDR2 is YENEEA. The V and J ends lost 6 bases and 3 bases, in that order; junction bases with no gene match: 9. This CDR3 reads CASSLRTGGTDTQYF. In DNA, the CDR3 is TGTGCCAGCAGTTTAAGGACAGGAGGTACAGATACGCAGTATTTT.

The chain combines TRBV2 with TRBJ1-1; D is unclear. CDR3 size: 14 residues. V was shortened by 6 bases and J by 4 bases, with 15 bases between the two germline ends. Germline CDR1 and CDR2: SNHLY and FYNNEI. CDR3 in DNA: TGTGCCAGCAGGAACACCCCACGGGTCACTGAAGCTTTCTTT. Protein product: CASRNTPRVTEAFF. The complete variable domain, with remaining parts taken from reference TRBV2 and TRBJ1-1, reads EPEVTQTPSHQVTQMGQEVILRCVPISNHLYFYWYRQILGQKVEFLVSFYNNEISEKSEIFDDQFSVERPDGSNFTLKIRSTKLEDSAMYFCASRNTPRVTEAFFGQGTRLTVV.

This clone was counted between two and nine times. The rearrangement uses TRBV13 and TRBJ2-5, with 10 bases matching TRBD2. CDR1 and CDR2 from the germline V gene are PRHDT and FYEKMQ (reference sequence). V shed 2 bases and J 3 bases; nucleotides not matched to a gene: 3. The CDR3 totals 15 residues. The CDR3 reads CASSLRSGGEETQYF. CDR3 bases: TGTGCCAGCAGCTTACGGAGCGGGGGGGAAGAGACCCAGTACTTC.

This clone came up a few times. This sequence joins TRBV23-1 and TRBJ1-2; D remains unclear. TRBV23-1 is given ORF status, its function remaining uncertain. This CDR3 has 14 amino acids. V was pared by 2 bases and J by 3 bases, with 10 bases between. The CDR3 sequence: CASSQKFLHYGYTF. DNA of the CDR3: TGCGCCAGCAGTCAAAAATTTCTCCACTATGGCTACACCTTC.

This chain connects TRBV9 to TRBJ1-4; tentatively, D is TRBD1 (5 bases). CDR3 length equals 15 residues. The V gene's germline CDR1 is SGDLS and CDR2 YYNGEE. V was shortened by 0 bases and J by 4 bases, with 10 bases between the two germline ends. CDR3 coding DNA: TGTGCCAGCAGCGTAGCTCAGGGAGGTAATGAAAAACTGTTTTTT. Translated, it gives CASSVAQGGNEKLFF.

The V call is TRBV6-6, the J call TRBJ2-5, with D unresolved. V dropped 0 bases and J dropped 1 base, with 9 bases sitting between them. Germline V gene lookup returns CDR1 MNHNY and CDR2 SVGAGI (reference sequence). The CDR3 spans 15 residues. CDR3 coding DNA: TGTGCCAGCAGTTACTCGACGCAGCGCCAAGAGACCCAGTACTTC. This encodes CASSYSTQRQETQYF.

This clone was picked up a small number of times. CDR3 sequence reads: CASTIDGTVNEQFF. The CDR3 bases are TGTGCCAGCACTATCGACGGGACTGTGAATGAGCAGTTCTTC. This rearrangement joins TRBV6-6 to TRBJ2-1; possible D gene TRBD2, 6 bases. The CDR3 has 14 residues. The germline V and J ends were trimmed by 7 bases and 7 bases, with 17 bases remaining between them. Germline assignment: CDR1 MNHNY and CDR2 SVGAGI (reference sequence).